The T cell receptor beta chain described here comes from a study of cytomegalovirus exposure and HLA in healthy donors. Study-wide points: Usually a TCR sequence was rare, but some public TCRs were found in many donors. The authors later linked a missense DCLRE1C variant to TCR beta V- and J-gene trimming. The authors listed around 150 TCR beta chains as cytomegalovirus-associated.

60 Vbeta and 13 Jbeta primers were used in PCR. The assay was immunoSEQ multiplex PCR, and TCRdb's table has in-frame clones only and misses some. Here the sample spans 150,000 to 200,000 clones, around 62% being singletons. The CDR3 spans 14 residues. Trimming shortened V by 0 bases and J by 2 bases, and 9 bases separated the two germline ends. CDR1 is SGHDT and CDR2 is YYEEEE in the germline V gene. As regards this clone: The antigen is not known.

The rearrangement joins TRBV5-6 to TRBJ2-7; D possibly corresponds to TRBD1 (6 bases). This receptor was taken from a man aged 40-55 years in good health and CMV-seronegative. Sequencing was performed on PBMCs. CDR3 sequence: CASSLEGQAYEQYF. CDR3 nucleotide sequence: TGTGCCAGCAGCTTGGAGGGACAAGCCTACGAGCAGTACTTC.